This T cell receptor (beta chain) was recorded in a study of OX40 agonist ivuxolimab in advanced cancers. At the level of the study: An agonistic anti-OX40 (CD134) antibody, ivuxolimab, was used to treat the patients. Two cutaneous melanoma patients and one hepatocellular carcinoma patient, three in all, had partial responses. Dose-escalation cases comprised hepatocellular carcinoma, melanoma, renal cell or head and neck cancer.

Here immunoSEQ multiplex PCR was the method, and the copy in TCRdb shows in-frame clones only, minus some. This table holds some 30,000 clones, around 90% found once. No patient had autoimmune disease or received systemic immunosuppression. The V and J ends lost 3 bases and 8 bases, in that order; junction bases with no gene match: 9. Looked up from germline, CDR1 is SQVTM and CDR2 is ANQGSEA. This CDR3 contains 14 residues. The genes are TRBV29-1 and TRBJ2-7; 11 nucleotides align to TRBD1. The receptor's source is an adult with an advanced solid tumor such as melanoma, head and neck, liver or kidney cancer. The source was CD4+ or CD8+ T cells sorted from blood, collected in a trial of the OX40 agonist ivuxolimab. Here the CDR3 DNA reads TGCAGCGTTGAGATGGACAGGGGGCGTACGCAGCAGTACTTC. This sequence encodes CSVEMDRGRTQQYF.